This T cell receptor beta chain was observed in a study of glioma-infiltrating T cells. Whole-study results and caveats: Very few CDR3 sequences were shared between tissue and blood. Non-neoplastic patients had below-expected tissue-blood divergence, while all gliomas exceeded expectation.

The germline V gene encodes CDR1 SNHLY and CDR2 FYNNEI. The CDR3 length is 14 residues. V shed 10 bases and J 4 bases; nucleotides not matched to a gene: 10. As concerns this clonotype: No antigen is known for it.

Using RNA template, CDR3s of TCR alpha and beta were amplified with iRepertoire arm-PCR. Input was about 100-450 ng of tissue mRNA or PBMC total RNA. Each CDR3 protein is one row after TCRdb ran MiXCR on the multiplex PCR reads. The data hold around 44,000 distinct CDR3 sequences, with more than 20% observed a single time. The sequence was collected from a human donor with low-grade glioma or glioblastoma, undergoing nonglioma brain surgery, or in good health (not recorded which). The genes are TRBV2 and TRBJ2-1; 7 positions match TRBD1. Sequences were obtained from glioma tissue, nonneoplastic brain tissue, or PBMCs (not recorded which). In DNA, the CDR3 is TGTGCCAAGACCCGGGACAGCCATTACAATGAGCAGTTCTTC. Translating it yields CAKTRDSHYNEQFF.